This is a list of T cell receptor beta chains from one sample in a study of CD8 T cells in ankylosing spondylitis. TCRdb itself ran the 5' RACE reads through MiXCR, one entry per CDR3 protein. The table shows roughly 150,000 distinct CDR3 sequences, with 25% to 35% occurring only once. The sequencing input was synovial fluid, either unsorted or a sorted T cell fraction (not recorded which). These receptors all stem from a male donor with ankylosing spondylitis. CDR3s leave out the opening cysteine and the closing phenylalanine or tryptophan.

v_gene: TRBV15; j_gene: TRBJ1-6; CDR3aa: ATSRDRGSYSPLH
v_gene: TRBV6-1; j_gene: TRBJ1-2; CDR3aa: ASRLPGQGSGYT
v_gene: TRBV20-1; j_gene: TRBJ2-2; CDR3aa: SARDSGRGTGELF
v_gene: TRBV5-6; j_gene: TRBJ2-5; CDR3aa: ASSHKGLAGLAETQY
v_gene: TRBV6-1; j_gene: TRBJ1-5; CDR3aa: ASSRSGGFNQPQH
v_gene: TRBV2; j_gene: TRBJ1-5; CDR3aa: ASSVTGGYQPQH
v_gene: TRBV15; j_gene: TRBJ1-1; CDR3aa: ATSRGARMNTEAF
v_gene: TRBV29-1; j_gene: TRBJ1-5; CDR3aa: SVGGGSGTGQPQH
v_gene: TRBV20-1; j_gene: TRBJ2-5; CDR3aa: SARTPSGGPGETQY
v_gene: TRBV18; j_gene: TRBJ2-3; CDR3aa: ASSPPSGTITDTQY
v_gene: TRBV9; j_gene: TRBJ1-1; CDR3aa: ASSPRTSSNTEAF
v_gene: TRBV3-1; j_gene: TRBJ2-7; CDR3aa: ASSQEGSSYEQY
v_gene: TRBV9; j_gene: TRBJ2-1; CDR3aa: ASSVGTSPRSNEQF
v_gene: TRBV12-3/TRBV12-4; j_gene: TRBJ1-4; CDR3aa: ASSWGQEEKLF
v_gene: TRBV9; j_gene: TRBJ2-3; CDR3aa: ASSVAAGGSTDTQY
v_gene: TRBV3-1; j_gene: TRBJ2-5; CDR3aa: ASSRDSNVAQY
v_gene: TRBV9; j_gene: TRBJ2-5; CDR3aa: ASSARDQWGETQY
v_gene: TRBV13; j_gene: TRBJ2-7; CDR3aa: ASSLGRDSLIYEQY
v_gene: TRBV4-2; j_gene: TRBJ1-5; CDR3aa: ASSQDAGQPQH
v_gene: TRBV7-9; j_gene: TRBJ1-1; CDR3aa: ASSRQGLDTEAF
v_gene: TRBV6-1; j_gene: TRBJ2-1; CDR3aa: ASSVHRGGLNEQF
v_gene: TRBV20-1; j_gene: TRBJ1-1; CDR3aa: SATTGRTEAF
v_gene: TRBV27; j_gene: TRBJ1-5; CDR3aa: ASSPSMGGISNQPQH
v_gene: TRBV12-3/TRBV12-4; j_gene: TRBJ2-3; CDR3aa: ASTDRAKGTDTQY
v_gene: TRBV12-3/TRBV12-4; j_gene: TRBJ2-7; CDR3aa: ASSLGQGAVEQY
v_gene: TRBV7-9; j_gene: TRBJ1-1; CDR3aa: ASSLTTQTEAF
v_gene: TRBV2; j_gene: TRBJ1-1; CDR3aa: ASSEDLQGRTEAF
v_gene: TRBV4-1; j_gene: TRBJ2-3; CDR3aa: ASSQEPGLSSGRAADTQY
v_gene: TRBV20-1; j_gene: TRBJ2-1; CDR3aa: SARDRASNEQF
v_gene: TRBV20-1; j_gene: TRBJ2-1; CDR3aa: SARDGNEQF
v_gene: TRBV20-1; j_gene: TRBJ1-4; CDR3aa: SARWGDLSLF
v_gene: TRBV3-1; j_gene: TRBJ2-5; CDR3aa: ASRQTGQVGTQY
v_gene: TRBV19; j_gene: TRBJ1-5; CDR3aa: ASSGIRAGGNQPQH
v_gene: TRBV7-6; j_gene: TRBJ2-7; CDR3aa: ASSLAPSWGSGGYTPYEQY
v_gene: TRBV27; j_gene: TRBJ1-6; CDR3aa: ASSLFRGSSYNSPLH
v_gene: TRBV11-2; j_gene: TRBJ2-1; CDR3aa: ASSFPSISYNEQF
v_gene: TRBV20-1; j_gene: TRBJ2-5; CDR3aa: SAYIQGAGETQY
v_gene: TRBV5-1; j_gene: TRBJ2-1; CDR3aa: ASSSVAGGSYNEQF